This T cell receptor (beta chain) was sequenced for a study of T cell responses to AZD1222 COVID-19 vaccine. The CDR3 sequence is 15 residues long. In germline, CDR1 is LNHDA, CDR2 SQIVND (reference sequence). V lost 7 bases, J lost 0 bases, and 12 bases lay in between. Using immunoSEQ multiplex PCR, the repertoire was profiled, and TCRdb retains in-frame clones only, with some absent. Found here are 140,000 to 150,000 clones, approximately 78% of them singletons; the top ten hold over 4%. This material consisted of peripheral blood, taken on day 0 of MenACWY control vaccination. The clonotype comes from an adult in good health. The chain links TRBV19 to TRBJ2-2; no firm D call. The CDR3 loop reads CASTSAHTNTGELFF. In DNA form, the CDR3 reads TGTGCCAGTACCTCGGCGCATACGAACACCGGGGAGCTGTTTTTT.